This T cell receptor beta chain was retrieved from a study of response to subunit inactivated influenza vaccine. The CDR3 is made up of 17 amino acids. The germline V and J ends were trimmed by 2 bases and 0 bases, with 13 bases remaining between them. Germline V lookup: CDR1 LGHNA, CDR2 YNFKEQ. The sample holds a few counts of this clonotype. Its antigen is as yet unknown. The study, taken as a whole, reports: A suggestion made by the authors is that each seasonal influenza vaccination recruits few new T cells.

One entry per CDR3 protein results from TCRdb running MiXCR on the RT-PCR reads. Of hundreds of thousands of distinct CDR3 sequences in the sample, under 20% are singletons; the top ten hold under 13%. The chain carries TRBV4-2 and TRBJ2-2; D not resolved. Sequencing was performed on PBMCs from blood, taken more than 4 days after vaccination. The receptor comes from a man between 45 and 60 years old who received an inactivated influenza vaccine. CDR3 residues: CASSQRFRHPNTGELFF. CDR3 DNA sequence: TGTGCCAGCAGCCAAAGGTTCCGCCACCCGAACACCGGGGAGCTGTTTTTT.